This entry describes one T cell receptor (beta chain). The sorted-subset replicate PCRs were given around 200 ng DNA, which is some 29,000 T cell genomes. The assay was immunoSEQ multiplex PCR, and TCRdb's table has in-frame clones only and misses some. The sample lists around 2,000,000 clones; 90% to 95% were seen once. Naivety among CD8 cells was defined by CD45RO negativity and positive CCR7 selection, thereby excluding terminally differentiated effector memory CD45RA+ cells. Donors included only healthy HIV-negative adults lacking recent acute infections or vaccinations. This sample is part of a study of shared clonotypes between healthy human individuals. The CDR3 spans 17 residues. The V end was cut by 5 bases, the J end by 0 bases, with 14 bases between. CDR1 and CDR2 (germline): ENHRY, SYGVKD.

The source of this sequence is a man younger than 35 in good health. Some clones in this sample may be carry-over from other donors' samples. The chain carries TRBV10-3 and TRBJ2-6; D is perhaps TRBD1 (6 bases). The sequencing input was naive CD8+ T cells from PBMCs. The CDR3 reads CAISSGVGSSGANVLTF. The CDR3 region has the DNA TGTGCCATCAGTTCAGGGGTGGGATCCTCTGGGGCCAACGTCCTGACTTTC.